This TCR beta chain was found in a study of Graves' ophthalmopathy and Graves' hyperthyroidism. Orbital computed tomography and thyroid ultrasound, along with TRAb, serum thyroxine and clinical symptoms, underpinned diagnosis. PBMCs came from less than 13 ml of fresh peripheral blood. This clonotype has ten or more counts. The V and J ends lost 4 bases and 4 bases, in that order; junction bases with no gene match: 2. This CDR3 has 12 amino acids. Germline assignment: CDR1 SQVTM and CDR2 ANQGSEA. Beta-chain TCR CDR3 regions were amplified from RNA transcripts. RT-PCR with HTBI primers came first, then second-round multiplex PCR. TCRdb reanalysed the multiplex PCR reads using MiXCR and keeps one entry per CDR3 protein. Among 660,000 or so distinct CDR3 sequences listed, just over 40% were seen once.

The sequenced sample consisted of peripheral blood. This receptor was identified in an adult man with Graves' ophthalmopathy. This sequence joins TRBV29-1 and TRBJ1-2; 8 bases map to TRBD1. The CDR3 DNA reads as TGCAGCGTTGGGACAGGGAGCTATGGCTACACCTTC. Translated: CSVGTGSYGYTF.